This T cell receptor (beta chain) is drawn from a study of T cells in Graves' hyperthyroidism and ophthalmopathy. Hyperthyroidism in the patients, aged 18 to 65, was newly diagnosed and under 2 months in duration. Together with thyroid ultrasound, orbital computed tomography, serum thyroxine and TRAb, clinical symptoms were used for diagnoses. It was RNA transcripts that yielded the amplified TCR beta CDR3 regions. Initially, a first-round RT-PCR of the TCR CDR3 employed the HTBI primer set. Each CDR3 protein gets one entry after TCRdb re-called the multiplex PCR reads with MiXCR. The data show some 92,000 distinct CDR3 sequences, 40% seen once. The CDR3 has 12 amino acids. Between the trimmed V and J ends, which lost 3 bases and 3 bases, there was a span of 9 bases. Germline loops: CDR1 DFQATT, CDR2 SNEGSKA (reference sequence).

The sequencing sample was made of peripheral blood or thyroid tissue (not recorded which). The receptor was isolated from a woman aged 25 to 45 with Graves' hyperthyroidism. This chain links TRBV20-1 with TRBJ2-7; tentative D call: TRBD2 (6 bases). The CDR3 DNA is TGCAGTGCTAGTCTGGGGGGCTACGAGCAGTACTTC. Translated: CSASLGGYEQYF.